Given below is one TCR beta chain in context. Its matching antigen is unknown. The 5'RACE method, run with constant-segment primers, produced TCR alpha and TCR beta cDNA libraries (carrying sample barcodes and UMIs). TCRdb redid the calling of the 5' RACE reads with MiXCR, one entry per CDR3 protein. The sample yields 380,000 or so distinct CDR3 sequences, approximately 14% seen once. Trimming stripped 3 bases from V and 5 bases from J, with 14 bases between. This CDR3 comprises 14 residues. Germline V gene data show CDR1 as LGHDT and CDR2 as YNNKEL (reference sequence). The source of the sample is a study of T-cell memory formation after mild COVID-19. Study results and caveats: Contracting clones, day 15 to 85, had balanced CD4/CD8, and later expanders favored CD4+. Some responding clones appeared in pre-infection memory, suggesting cross-reactive memory joined. Second-wave clones reaching peak frequency on day 37 lacked confirmed SARS-CoV-2 specificity.

The receptor was derived from a man aged 18 to 35 who had mild COVID-19 (a few samples of this study predate the infection). Cell type and time point are not known. The sample taken for sequencing was PBMCs or a T cell subset sorted from them (not recorded which). The V call is TRBV3-1, the J call TRBJ2-7; D is unclear. The chain's CDR3 is CASSHEMAGDEQYF. DNA of the CDR3: TGTGCCAGCAGCCACGAGATGGCCGGCGACGAGCAGTACTTC.